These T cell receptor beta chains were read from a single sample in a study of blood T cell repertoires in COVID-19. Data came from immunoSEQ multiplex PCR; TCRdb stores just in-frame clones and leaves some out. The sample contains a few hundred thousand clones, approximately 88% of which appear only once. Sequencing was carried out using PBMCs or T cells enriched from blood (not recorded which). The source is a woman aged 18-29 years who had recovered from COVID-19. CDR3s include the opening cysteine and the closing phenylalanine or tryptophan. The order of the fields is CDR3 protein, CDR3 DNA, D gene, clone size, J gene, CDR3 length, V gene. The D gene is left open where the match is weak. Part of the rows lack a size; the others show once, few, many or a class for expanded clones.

CASSLDLPYKKGASYNEQFF | TGTGCCAGCAGCTTAGATCTACCGTACAAGAAGGGGGCCTCCTACAATGAGCAGTTCTTC | TRBD1 | - | TRBJ2-1 | 20 | TRBV7-8
CSPSGGGGLPPYEQYF | TGCAGTCCTAGTGGGGGGGGCGGCCTACCACCCTACGAGCAGTACTTC | - | - | TRBJ2-7 | 16 | TRBV20-1
CASSTGQGETQYF | TGTGCCAGCAGCACGGGACAGGGGGAGACCCAGTACTTC | TRBD1 | - | TRBJ2-5 | 13 | TRBV5-4
CASSSFPETSGRAGTDTQYF | TGTGCCAGCAGCTCCTTCCCCGAGACTAGCGGGAGGGCCGGAACAGATACGCAGTATTTT | TRBD2 | - | TRBJ2-3 | 20 | TRBV28
CASSLFLDRDDPGQSGYTF | TGTGCCAGCAGCTTATTTCTCGACAGGGACGATCCCGGGCAATCTGGCTACACCTTC | TRBD1 | - | TRBJ1-2 | 19 | TRBV7-9
CASSPPVVGQGAF | - | - | - | TRBJ1-2 | 13 | TRBV28
CASSQQAQGLNEQFF | TGCGCCAGCAGCCAACAAGCTCAGGGGTTGAATGAGCAGTTCTTC | - | - | TRBJ2-1 | 15 | TRBV4-3
CASSGRDRVFTGNTIYF | TGTGCCAGCAGTGGAAGGGACAGGGTCTTTACTGGAAACACCATATATTTT | TRBD1 | - | TRBJ1-3 | 17 | TRBV6-1
CASTRAINEKLFF | TGTGCCAGCACGCGGGCGATCAATGAAAAACTGTTTTTT | - | - | TRBJ1-4 | 13 | TRBV7-2
CASSGGTGVGETQYF | TGTGCCAGCAGCGGGGGGACAGGGGTAGGGGAGACCCAGTACTTC | TRBD1 | - | TRBJ2-5 | 15 | TRBV5-6
CASLTGGSYEQYF | TGCGCCAGTTTGACAGGGGGCTCGTACGAGCAGTACTTC | TRBD1 | - | TRBJ2-7 | 13 | TRBV5-1
CASSDRDRGGMEAFF | TGTGCCAGCAGTGACCGGGACAGGGGTGGGATGGAAGCTTTCTTT | TRBD1 | - | TRBJ1-1 | 15 | TRBV27
CASSPKAASYEQYF | TGTGCCAGCAGCCCAAAAGCCGCCTCCTACGAGCAGTACTTC | - | - | TRBJ2-7 | 14 | TRBV7-2
CASRLEGARQETQYF | TGTGCCAGCCGGCTAGAGGGGGCCAGGCAAGAGACCCAGTACTTC | TRBD1 | - | TRBJ2-5 | 15 | TRBV2
CASSWTSGTSYEQYF | TGTGCCAGCAGCTGGACTAGCGGGACCTCCTACGAGCAGTACTTC | TRBD2 | - | TRBJ2-7 | 15 | TRBV7-2
CASSVVDNSYEQYF | TGTGCCAGCAGCGTAGTGGACAACTCCTACGAGCAGTACTTC | - | - | TRBJ2-7 | 14 | TRBV9
CASSSLPGASNYGYTF | TGTGCCAGCAGCTCCTTACCTGGGGCTTCTAACTATGGCTACACCTTC | - | - | TRBJ1-2 | 16 | TRBV9
CASIPRRQPSGLAKNIQYF | TGTGCCAGCATCCCCCGGCGGCAGCCGTCCGGATTAGCCAAAAACATTCAGTACTTC | - | - | TRBJ2-4 | 19 | TRBV27
CASSQRASGNTIYF | TGTGCCAGCAGCCAAAGAGCTTCTGGAAACACCATATATTTT | - | once | TRBJ1-3 | 14 | TRBV3-1/TRBV3-2
CATSDPGQIYAFF | TGTGCCACCAGTGACCCCGGACAGATTTACGCTTTCTTT | - | - | TRBJ1-1 | 13 | TRBV24-1
CASRAEGNTGELFF | TGTGCCAGCAGGGCGGAGGGGAACACCGGGGAGCTGTTTTTT | - | - | TRBJ2-2 | 14 | TRBV7-9
CASSYGGGLKSGELFF | TGTGCCAGCAGTTACGGCGGGGGCCTGAAGTCCGGGGAGCTGTTTTTT | - | - | TRBJ2-2 | 16 | TRBV6-2/TRBV6-3
CAWSGGDLRGYTF | TGTGCCTGGAGTGGGGGGGACCTCCGGGGCTACACCTTC | - | - | TRBJ1-2 | 13 | TRBV30
CASNQAAQGPYNEQFF | TGTGCCAGCAACCAGGCGGCACAGGGTCCCTACAATGAGCAGTTCTTC | - | - | TRBJ2-1 | 16 | TRBV7-2